Listed below are T cell receptor beta chains from one sample, sequenced in a study of shared T cell receptors in the human thymus. Libraries were prepared by immunoSEQ multiplex PCR; TCRdb keeps only in-frame clonotypes and omits some of them. The repertoire holds some 700,000 clones, roughly 90% seen once, with 0.0085% to 0.012% in the top ten. These data were also reused for a study on human thymus T cells.

Sequenced sample: thymocytes. Receptors were obtained from a boy under two years old with a congenital heart defect. Each CDR3 is given without its conserved first and last residue. D genes are given only for firm matches. The size entry is marked missing in some rows and otherwise reads once, few, many or a size class.

ASSRKGTSGSTDTQY,TRBJ2-3,15,.,TRBD2,TRBV2
ASSLYGFWEDSYEQY,TRBJ2-7,15,.,.,TRBV27
AISESGFCEQF,TRBJ2-1,11,.,.,TRBV10-3
ASSRTDILEQF,TRBJ2-1,11,once,.,TRBV14
ASSQSFDRRQETQY,TRBJ2-5,14,.,.,TRBV23-1
ASSSTFVGRNTGELF,TRBJ2-2,15,.,.,TRBV27
ASSSRGGEHLYNEQF,TRBJ2-1,15,.,TRBD2,TRBV7-2
ASSLSDEQF,TRBJ2-1,9,.,.,TRBV5-6
ASSRGEGRQETQY,TRBJ2-5,13,once,.,TRBV27
ASSSVGLAGGRETQY,TRBJ2-5,15,.,TRBD2,TRBV7-2
ASSYSGQETQY,TRBJ2-5,11,.,.,TRBV6-5
ASSPTHGGTSGANVLT,TRBJ2-6,16,.,.,TRBV11-2
ASSQDRVPYEQY,TRBJ2-7,12,.,.,TRBV14
SATSADEQF,TRBJ2-1,9,.,.,TRBV20-1
ASSISGMPGELF,TRBJ2-2,12,.,.,TRBV19
ASSQVASVQETQY,TRBJ2-5,13,.,.,TRBV4-2
ASSLFEDWRDSGANVLT,TRBJ2-6,17,.,.,TRBV28
ASSFSGRANEQF,TRBJ2-1,12,.,TRBD2,TRBV2
ASRIDGGVYGYT,TRBJ1-2,12,.,.,TRBV7-9
AVASSYNEQF,TRBJ2-1,10,.,.,TRBV7-6
ASSPTGQEFNYGYT,TRBJ1-2,14,once,TRBD1,TRBV11-3
ASSKERSPADEQY,TRBJ2-7,13,.,.,TRBV21-1
ASSERTWDTQY,TRBJ2-3,11,.,.,TRBV10-2
AWSPRLTSGSTHNEQF,TRBJ2-1,16,.,TRBD2,TRBV30
ASSPAGGRGRTYEQY,.,15,.,TRBD2,TRBV28
ASSQDLFSVMDTQY,TRBJ2-3,14,.,.,TRBV4-1
ASGRGRQPQH,TRBJ1-5,10,.,.,TRBV6-5
ASSLEVGTGGREQY,TRBJ2-7,14,once,TRBD1,TRBV7-9
ASSRRQLNEKLF,TRBJ1-4,12,.,.,TRBV4-2
ASRYRGRRLNTIY,TRBJ1-3,13,.,TRBD1,TRBV6-6
ASSQARTSPDNEQF,TRBJ2-1,14,.,TRBD2,TRBV4-3
ASSESGQGGQPQH,TRBJ1-5,13,once,TRBD1,TRBV6-1
ASTLGPGLVPYEQY,TRBJ2-7,14,.,TRBD2,TRBV28